Listed below are T cell receptor beta chains from one sample, sequenced in a study of OX40 agonist ivuxolimab in advanced cancers. Assay: immunoSEQ multiplex PCR; the TCRdb copy retains only in-frame clones and omits some. Here the sample spans about 100,000 clones, 70% to 90% being singletons. The starting material was CD4+ or CD8+ T cells sorted from blood, obtained in a trial of the OX40 agonist ivuxolimab. The receptors were sampled from an adult with an advanced solid tumor such as melanoma, head and neck, liver or kidney cancer. Each CDR3 is given with its conserved first and last residue. The D gene is left open where the match is weak. Some rows mark clone size as missing; the rest say once, few, many or name a class of expanded clone.

v_call: TRBV2; j_call: TRBJ2-1; clone_size: once; d_call: .; cdr3_nt: TGTGCCAGCATCAGAACCTCGAGCGCAGAGCAGTTCTTC; cdr3_aa: CASIRTSSAEQFF
v_call: TRBV11-2; j_call: TRBJ2-2; clone_size: .; d_call: .; cdr3_nt: TGTGCCAGCAGATTCCCCGGGACGGCGGTTTTCGGGACCGGGGAGCTGTTTTTT; cdr3_aa: CASRFPGTAVFGTGELFF
v_call: TRBV7-9; j_call: TRBJ1-5; clone_size: once; d_call: .; cdr3_nt: TGTGCCAGCAGCTTAATCGGGGAACGGGCTCAGCCCCAGCATTTT; cdr3_aa: CASSLIGERAQPQHF
v_call: TRBV27; j_call: TRBJ2-7; clone_size: .; d_call: TRBD2; cdr3_nt: TGTGCCAGCAGTTTCATCCCGGCTAGCGGGAGCTTCGAGCAGTACTTC; cdr3_aa: CASSFIPASGSFEQYF
v_call: TRBV11-1; j_call: TRBJ2-1; clone_size: .; d_call: .; cdr3_nt: TGTGCCAGCAGCTTAGCAGGGGGGAGCTCCTACAATGAGCAGTTCTTC; cdr3_aa: CASSLAGGSSYNEQFF
v_call: TRBV18; j_call: TRBJ1-1; clone_size: .; d_call: TRBD1; cdr3_nt: TGTGCCAGCTCACGGACAGGGCGAACTGAAGCTTTCTTT; cdr3_aa: CASSRTGRTEAFF
v_call: TRBV10-1; j_call: TRBJ2-1; clone_size: .; d_call: .; cdr3_nt: TGCGCCAGCAGTGGGATTAGCTCGGATGAGCAGTTCTTC; cdr3_aa: CASSGISSDEQFF
v_call: TRBV6-6; j_call: TRBJ1-2; clone_size: .; d_call: .; cdr3_nt: TGTGCCAGCAGCTCCGAAGGGTTCCGCTACACCTTC; cdr3_aa: CASSSEGFRYTF
v_call: TRBV5-1; j_call: TRBJ1-2; clone_size: .; d_call: .; cdr3_nt: TGCGCCAGTAGTACTACAGGGAACTATGGCTACACCTTC; cdr3_aa: CASSTTGNYGYTF
v_call: TRBV28; j_call: TRBJ2-7; clone_size: .; d_call: .; cdr3_nt: TGTGCCAGCAGTCCGTCGGGAACCTACGAGCAGTACTTC; cdr3_aa: CASSPSGTYEQYF
v_call: TRBV5-1; j_call: TRBJ2-1; clone_size: .; d_call: TRBD2; cdr3_nt: TGCGCCAGCAGCTTGGGGCTAGCGGGGATAGATGAGCAGTTCTTC; cdr3_aa: CASSLGLAGIDEQFF
v_call: TRBV5-1; j_call: TRBJ1-5; clone_size: .; d_call: .; cdr3_nt: TGCGCCAGCAGCCCAGGGTTCCTGGGCAATCAGCCCCAGCATTTT; cdr3_aa: CASSPGFLGNQPQHF
v_call: TRBV7-3; j_call: TRBJ2-1; clone_size: once; d_call: .; cdr3_nt: TGTGCCAGCAACCCATCCGGCGGAAGCTCCTACAATGAGCAGTTCTTC; cdr3_aa: CASNPSGGSSYNEQFF
v_call: TRBV19; j_call: TRBJ2-2; clone_size: once; d_call: .; cdr3_nt: TGTGCCAGTGGCGCGCAGGGGACGAACACCGGGGAGCTGTTTTTT; cdr3_aa: CASGAQGTNTGELFF
v_call: TRBV5-1; j_call: TRBJ2-5; clone_size: .; d_call: .; cdr3_nt: TGCGCCAGCTTTCAGGCCCAAGAGACCCAGTACTTC; cdr3_aa: CASFQAQETQYF